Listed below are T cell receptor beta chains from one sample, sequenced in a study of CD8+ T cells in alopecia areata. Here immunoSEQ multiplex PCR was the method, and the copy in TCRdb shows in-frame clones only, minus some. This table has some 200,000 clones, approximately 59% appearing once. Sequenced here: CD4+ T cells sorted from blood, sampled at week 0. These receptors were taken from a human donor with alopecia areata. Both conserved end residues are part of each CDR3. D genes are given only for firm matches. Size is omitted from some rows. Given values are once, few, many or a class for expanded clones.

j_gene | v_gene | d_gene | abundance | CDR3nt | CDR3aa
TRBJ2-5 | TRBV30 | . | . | TGTGCCTGGGGACTGGGGGAGACCCAGTACTTC | CAWGLGETQYF
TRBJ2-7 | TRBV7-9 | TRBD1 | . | TGTGCCAGCAGCTTAAGGGCGGCAGGGGGTTACGAGCAGTACTTC | CASSLRAAGGYEQYF
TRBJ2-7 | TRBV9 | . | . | TGTGCCAGCAGCCTGAGCGCGGGGAGCTACGAGCAGTACTTC | CASSLSAGSYEQYF
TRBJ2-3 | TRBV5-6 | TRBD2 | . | TGTGCCAGCAGCCCACTAGCGGGGGGTATCACAGATACGCAGTATTTT | CASSPLAGGITDTQYF
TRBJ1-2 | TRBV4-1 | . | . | TGCGCCAGCAGCCAAGTAGGGGGTAATGGCTACACCTTC | CASSQVGGNGYTF
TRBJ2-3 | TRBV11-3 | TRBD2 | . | TGTGCCAGCAGCTTAGTTAGCGGGGGCACAGATACGCAGTATTTT | CASSLVSGGTDTQYF
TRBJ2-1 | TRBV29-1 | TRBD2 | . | TGCAGCGTTGAATTGGCTAGCGGGGAGAATGAGCAGTTCTTC | CSVELASGENEQFF
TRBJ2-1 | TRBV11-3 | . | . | TGTGCCAGCAGCTTAGCTGGAGGACCCTACAATGAGCAGTTCTTC | CASSLAGGPYNEQFF
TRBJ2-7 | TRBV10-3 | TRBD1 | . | TGTGCCATCAGTAAGGCGGGACAGGGAGCCTACGAGCAGTACTTC | CAISKAGQGAYEQYF
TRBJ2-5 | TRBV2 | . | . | TGTGCCAGCACCGAGACAAGAGGGGGTGAAGAGACCCAGTACTTC | CASTETRGGEETQYF
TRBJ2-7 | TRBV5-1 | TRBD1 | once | TGCGCCAGCAGCGAACAGGGGGCCTCCTACGAGCAGTACTTC | CASSEQGASYEQYF
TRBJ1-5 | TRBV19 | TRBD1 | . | TGTGCCAGTAGTCCGGGACAGTCCAGACAGCCCCAGCATTTT | CASSPGQSRQPQHF
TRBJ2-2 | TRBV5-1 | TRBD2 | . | TGCGCCAGCAGCCCGCTAGCGGGGATGAACACCGGGGAGCTGTTTTTT | CASSPLAGMNTGELFF
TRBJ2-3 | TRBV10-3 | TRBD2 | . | TGTGCCATCAGCGGGGGGGCCTCAGATACGCAGTATTTT | CAISGGASDTQYF
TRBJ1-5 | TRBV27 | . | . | TGTGCCAGCAGTTTTAGGGCGAGCGAGCCCCAGCATTTT | CASSFRASEPQHF
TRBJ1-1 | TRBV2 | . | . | TGTGCCAGCAGTGAAGCACGGATCATGAACACTGAAGCTTTCTTT | CASSEARIMNTEAFF
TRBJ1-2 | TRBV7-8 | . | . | TGTGCCAGCAGCTTAGACCTAGTTCACTCGGGGGGCTACACCTTC | CASSLDLVHSGGYTF
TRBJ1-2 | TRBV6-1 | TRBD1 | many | TGTGCCAGCAGTGAAAGGGGACAGGGATATGGCTACACCTTC | CASSERGQGYGYTF
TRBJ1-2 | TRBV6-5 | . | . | TGTGCCAGCAGTTACTCGACGAGAGCTAACTATGGCTACACCTTC | CASSYSTRANYGYTF
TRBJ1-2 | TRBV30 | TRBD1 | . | TGTGCCTGGAGTACGGGACAGCCCTATGGCTACACCTTC | CAWSTGQPYGYTF
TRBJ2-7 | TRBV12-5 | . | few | TGTGCTAGTGGTCCCCCCGGCAGCTACGAGCAGTACTTC | CASGPPGSYEQYF
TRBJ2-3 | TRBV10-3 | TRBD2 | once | TGTGCCATCAGTGAAGGCGGGGGGGCAGATACGCAGTATTTT | CAISEGGGADTQYF
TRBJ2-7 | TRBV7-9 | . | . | TGTGCCAGCAGCCCTTGGGCCGGGACCAACTACGAGCAGTACTTC | CASSPWAGTNYEQYF
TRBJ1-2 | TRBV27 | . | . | TGTGCCAGCAGTTTAATTGCGAGGGGTGGCTACACCTTC | CASSLIARGGYTF
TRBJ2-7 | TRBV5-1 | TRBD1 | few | TGCGCCAGCAGCGGGACAGGGAACTACGAGCAGTACTTC | CASSGTGNYEQYF
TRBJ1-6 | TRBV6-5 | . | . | TGTGCCAGCAGAGGAACAGGGTATAATTCACCCCTCCACTTT | CASRGTGYNSPLHF
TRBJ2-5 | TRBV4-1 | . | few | TGCGCCAGCAGCCAAGGGCCAGGGCAAGAGACCCAGTACTTC | CASSQGPGQETQYF
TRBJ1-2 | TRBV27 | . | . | TGTGCCAGCAGTCCCCCGGGTCGCTATGGCTACACCTTC | CASSPPGRYGYTF
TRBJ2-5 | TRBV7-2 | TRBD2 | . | TGTGCCAGCGGACGGGGGGGCCGGGTGGAGACCCAGTACTTC | CASGRGGRVETQYF
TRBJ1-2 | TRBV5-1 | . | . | TGCGCCAGCAGCCAAAAGGACAGTTATGGCTACACCTTC | CASSQKDSYGYTF